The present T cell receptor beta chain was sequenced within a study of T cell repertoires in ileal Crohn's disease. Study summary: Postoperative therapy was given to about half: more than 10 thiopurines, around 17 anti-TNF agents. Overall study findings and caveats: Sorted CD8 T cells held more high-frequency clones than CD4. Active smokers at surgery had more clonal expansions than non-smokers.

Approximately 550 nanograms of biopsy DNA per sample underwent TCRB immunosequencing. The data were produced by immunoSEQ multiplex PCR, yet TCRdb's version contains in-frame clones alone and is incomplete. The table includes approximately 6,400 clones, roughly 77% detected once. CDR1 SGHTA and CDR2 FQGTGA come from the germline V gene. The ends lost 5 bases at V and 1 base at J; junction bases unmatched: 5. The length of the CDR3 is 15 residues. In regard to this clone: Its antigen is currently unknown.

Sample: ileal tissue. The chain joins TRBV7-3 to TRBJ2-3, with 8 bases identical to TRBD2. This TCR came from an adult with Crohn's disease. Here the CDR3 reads CASSLAGGRTDTQYF. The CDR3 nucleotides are TGTGCCAGCAGCCTGGCGGGAGGACGCACAGATACGCAGTATTTT.